A single sample gave rise to the 18 T cell receptor beta chains below, sequenced in a study of molecular identifiers for immune sequencing clone quantification. TCRdb re-analysed the PCR reads in MiXCR, keeping a single row per CDR3 protein. The top ten clones hold around 0.78% of a sample with some 580,000 distinct CDR3 sequences, 25% of them seen once. Material for sequencing was naive CD8+ T cells from blood, with Jurkat cell RNA spiked in. The subset denotes: FACS-sorted CD8+CD4-CCR7+CD45RA+ naive T cells. All receptors come from a human donor in good health. Some libraries in this study had Jurkat cell RNA spiked in.

Remarks on this clonotype: An end of the junction does not agree with germline; a read error may underlie this. The CDR3 bases are TGCGCCAGCAACCAAGATTTCACCAGCTCCTACGAGCAGTACTTC. This gives the protein CASNQDFTSSYEQYF. V usage is TRBV4-3 and J usage is TRBJ2-7; D is unresolved. The CDR3 is made up of 15 amino acids. Germline V lookup: CDR1 LGHNA, CDR2 YSLEER.

This clonotype was seen a handful of times. CDR3 bases: TGTGCCAGCAGTTTAAACGCTGGCACAGATACGCAGTATTTT. As protein: CASSLNAGTDTQYF. V and J are TRBV27 and TRBJ2-3; no definite D call. Germline CDR1 MNHEY, CDR2 SMNVEV (reference sequence). The CDR3 extends over 14 amino acids. The ends were cut back, 2 bases at V and 1 base at J, with 7 bases in the middle.

This chain connects TRBV4-3 to TRBJ2-3, with D uncertain. The length of the CDR3 is 16 residues. In germline, CDR1 is LGHNA, CDR2 YSLEER. Trimming left V 0 bases short and J 0 bases short, with 10 bases between. DNA for the CDR3: TGCGCCAGCAGCCAAGATTCGAGCTTGAGCACAGATACGCAGTATTTT. It encodes CASSQDSSLSTDTQYF.

On this clonotype itself: This may be a read error, as it is one base from a much larger clone. The final CDR3 position lacks the conserved phenylalanine or tryptophan, pointing to a likely read error. The chain combines TRBV5-1 with TRBJ1-1, with D unresolved. This CDR3 has 13 amino acids. Trimming stripped 4 bases from V and 2 bases from J, with 9 bases between. The germline CDR1 and CDR2 sequences are SGHRS and YFSETQ. CDR3 protein: CASSPLINTEAFS. CDR3 DNA: TGCGCCAGCAGCCCCCTGATAAACACTGAAGCTTTCTCT.

This clonotype was seen at least ten times. The DNA for the CDR3 is TGTGCCAGCAGTTACTTCACAGATACGCAGTATTTT. It translates to CASSYFTDTQYF. The V call is TRBV6-6, the J call TRBJ2-3; D unresolved. Trimming removed 1 base from V and 2 bases from J, with 1 base in between. The CDR3 covers 12 residues. Germline V gene lookup returns CDR1 MNHNY and CDR2 SVGAGI (reference sequence).

This clonotype has ten or more counts. The chain uses TRBV28 and TRBJ2-2; D perhaps matches TRBD1 (5 bases). There are 14 residues in the CDR3. Trimming shortened V by 2 bases and J by 2 bases, and 6 bases separated the two germline ends. Germline assignment: CDR1 MDHEN and CDR2 SYDVKM. The CDR3 nucleotides read TGTGCCAGCAGTTTAGACAGAAACACCGGGGAGCTGTTTTTT. It yields the protein CASSLDRNTGELFF.

This clonotype was counted only a few times. The chain recombines TRBV7-9 with TRBJ1-1; no clear D gene. Germline CDR1 and CDR2: SEHNR and FQNEAQ (reference sequence). The CDR3 consists of 14 residues. Between the trimmed V and J ends, which lost 5 bases and 1 base, there was a span of 11 bases. CDR3 DNA: TGTGCCAGCAGCCCCGCGGACGGGAACACTGAAGCTTTCTTT. Its protein is CASSPADGNTEAFF.

This clonotype was seen ten or more times. The rearrangement joins TRBV9 to TRBJ2-7; TRBD1 aligns across 7 bases. There are 15 residues in the CDR3. V trimming: 4 bases; J trimming: 2 bases; junction bases outside the gene matches: 9. Germline values: CDR1 SGDLS, CDR2 YYNGEE. The CDR3 DNA reads as TGTGCCAGCAGCATAGGACAGGCGTCGGCCTACGAGCAGTACTTC. Encoded protein: CASSIGQASAYEQYF.

This clonotype occurred once. This may come from a read error, since a much larger clone is one base off. The chain uses TRBV15 and TRBJ2-4; perhaps TRBD2 as D (6 bases). V lost 5 bases and J lost 0, with 20 bases in between. The CDR3 runs 18 residues. Germline CDR1 and CDR2: LNHNV and YYDKDF (reference sequence). The CDR3 is CATSEMGLMTLAKNIQYF. Written as DNA, the CDR3 is TGTGCCACCAGCGAGATGGGACTCATGACTCTAGCCAAAAACATTCAGTACTTC.

This clonotype was counted a few times. The genes are TRBV9 and TRBJ2-3, with TRBD1 identical over 9 bases. V lost 4 bases and J lost 4; bases outside the gene matches: 10. Germline lookup yields CDR1 SGDLS and CDR2 YYNGEE. The CDR3 runs 16 residues. CDR3 sequence (DNA): TGTGCCAGCAGCCTAGAGGACAGGGGAGGGGCAGATACGCAGTATTTT. Translation gives CASSLEDRGGADTQYF.

On this clonotype itself: It may be a read error: a sequence one base away is much more abundant. The chain uses TRBV12-3 or TRBV12-4 and TRBJ2-7, with TRBD2 identical over 7 bases. The CDR3 covers 15 residues. Here the CDR3 DNA reads TGTGCCAGCAGTGAAAGGCGGGAGCGGTCCTACGAGCGGTACTTC. Its protein product is CASSERRERSYERYF.

Worth noting for this clonotype: No conserved phenylalanine or tryptophan is present at the end of the CDR3, so a read error is the likely explanation. The chain couples TRBV7-9 to TRBJ1-1; D uncertain. Trimming removed 2 bases from V and 6 bases from J, with 13 bases in between. This CDR3 is built from 14 residues. The V gene's germline CDR1 is SEHNR and CDR2 FQNEAQ (reference sequence). The CDR3 sequence is CASSLILGQPEAFL. The CDR3 nucleotides read TGTGCCAGCAGCTTAATTTTAGGGCAACCTGAAGCTTTCCTT.

This clonotype was seen more than once but under ten times. The V call is TRBV10-3, the J call TRBJ2-7; D uncertain. This CDR3 region has 15 residues. CDR1 is ENHRY and CDR2 is SYGVKD in the germline V gene. Deletions cut 0 bases from V and 3 bases from J, with 12 bases between. The CDR3 DNA follows: TGTGCCATCAGTGAGTCGTCTGAGATCTTCTACGAGCAGTACTTC. This encodes CAISESSEIFYEQYF.

The chain employs TRBV4-3 and TRBJ1-1; D is undetermined. Between the trimmed V and J ends, which lost 0 bases and 1 base, there was a span of 15 bases. The CDR3 is 17 amino acids. The germline CDR1 and CDR2 sequences are LGHNA and YSLEER. CDR3 nucleotide sequence: TGCGCCAGCAGCCAAGATGTCGACGACCCGCCGAACACTGAAGCTTTCTTT. Its translation is CASSQDVDDPPNTEAFF.

The rearrangement uses TRBV7-3 and TRBJ2-3; 12 bases agree with TRBD2. The CDR3 is made up of 16 amino acids. Germline CDR1 reads SGHTA; CDR2 reads FQGTGA. J lost 3 bases, V lost 5 bases, and 6 bases had no gene match. Here the CDR3 reads CASSQLAGGVTDTQYF. CDR3 coding DNA: TGTGCCAGCAGCCAACTAGCGGGAGGAGTAACAGATACGCAGTATTTT.

This clonotype has at least ten counts. J is TRBJ2-2 and V is TRBV5-1, with a weak D call TRBD1 (5 bases). This CDR3 region has 14 residues. Germline lookup yields CDR1 SGHRS and CDR2 YFSETQ. V was cut by 4 bases and J by 6 bases, with 13 bases left in between. CDR3 nucleotide sequence: TGCGCCAGCAGCAAAGCCGACAGTCCCGGGGAGCTGTTTTTT. Protein: CASSKADSPGELFF.

The CDR3 sequence: CASSLSPGKELFF. DNA of the CDR3: TGTGCCAGCAGCTTGAGCCCAGGGAAGGAGCTGTTTTTT. The chain recombines TRBV5-6 with TRBJ2-2; TRBD1 is a possible D gene (5 bases). There are 13 residues in the CDR3. The germline V and J ends were trimmed by 1 base and 10 bases, with 11 bases remaining between them. The V gene's germline CDR1 is SGHDT and CDR2 YYEEEE. The full variable domain, rest sourced from reference TRBV5-6 and TRBJ2-2, is DAGVTQSPTHLIKTRGQQVTLRCSPKSGHDTVSWYQQALGQGPQFIFQYYEEEERQRGNFPDRFSGHQFPNYSSELNVNALLLGDSALYLCASSLSPGKELFFGEGSRLTVL.

This clonotype was found many times. V is TRBV27 and J is TRBJ2-7, with 9 nucleotides matching TRBD2. The V gene end was trimmed by 4 bases and the J gene end by 2 bases; junction bases not matched to a gene: 3. The germline V gene encodes CDR1 MNHEY and CDR2 SMNVEV (reference sequence). CDR3 length equals 14 residues. The CDR3 is CASSSRTSAYEQYF. As DNA, the CDR3 is TGTGCCAGCAGTTCCCGGACTAGCGCCTACGAGCAGTACTTC.